The rows below give T cell receptor beta chains drawn from one sample of a study of siplizumab effects on memory and regulatory T cells. Libraries were prepared by immunoSEQ multiplex PCR; TCRdb keeps only in-frame clonotypes and omits some of them. This sample has 60,000 to 70,000 clones; over 80% occur once, and the top ten carry 1.7%. The sequenced sample consisted of Tregs sorted from blood. These receptors all come from a human donor in good health. CDR3s include the opening cysteine and the closing phenylalanine or tryptophan. The D gene is left open where the match is weak. Clone size is stated in some rows and not others, as once, few, many or a class when expanded.

J gene | D gene | V gene | clone size | CDR3 DNA | CDR3 protein
TRBJ2-5 | - | TRBV9 | - | TGTGCCAGCAGCGTGGGCCAGGGGTTGTTCGAGACCCAGTACTTC | CASSVGQGLFETQYF
TRBJ2-1 | TRBD2 | TRBV2 | - | TGTGCCAGCAGTAAGCTAGCGGGAGTCTCATCCTACAATGAGCAGTTCTTC | CASSKLAGVSSYNEQFF
TRBJ2-5 | - | TRBV5-1 | - | TGCGCCAGCAGCTTGTTCGGGGACCGCCAAGAGACCCAGTACTTC | CASSLFGDRQETQYF
TRBJ2-1 | TRBD1 | TRBV7-2 | - | TGTGCCAGCAGCCTACAGGGGGCTTCCTACAATGAGCAGTTCTTC | CASSLQGASYNEQFF
TRBJ2-1 | TRBD2 | TRBV9 | - | TGTGCCAGCAGCGTAGACCCGAGAGGGCTAGCGGGAGTGAATGAGCAGTTCTTC | CASSVDPRGLAGVNEQFF
TRBJ2-7 | - | TRBV11-1 | once | TGTGCCAGCAGCAGCCAAGGAGGGAGGTACGAGCAGTACTTC | CASSSQGGRYEQYF
TRBJ2-3 | TRBD2 | TRBV9 | - | TGTGCCAGCAGCCTGAGTCCCAGCGGGAGGGTCAAAGATACGCAGTATTTT | CASSLSPSGRVKDTQYF
TRBJ2-2 | - | TRBV11-1 | - | TGTGCCAGCAGCGGTTCGGTATACACCGGGGAGCTGTTTTTT | CASSGSVYTGELFF
TRBJ2-1 | TRBD1 | TRBV28 | - | TGTGCCAGCAGTTTACCCCTCCATATTACCGGGACAGGGGACTTCCCCTACGAAGAGGAGCAGTTCTTC | CASSLPLHITGTGDFPYEEEQFF
TRBJ2-7 | TRBD2 | TRBV29-1 | - | TGCAGCGTTGTACTAGCGGGCCTCTCCTACGAGCAGTACTTC | CSVVLAGLSYEQYF
TRBJ1-1 | - | TRBV5-1 | - | TGCGCCAGCAGCTTGTCCATCCATAACACTGAAGCTTTCTTT | CASSLSIHNTEAFF
TRBJ1-2 | - | TRBV7-2 | - | TGTGCCAGCTCAGCCCAGCAATTTGGCTACACCTTC | CASSAQQFGYTF
TRBJ1-3 | - | TRBV19 | - | TGTGCCACAGGACAGCTCTCTGGAAACACCATATATTTT | CATGQLSGNTIYF
TRBJ2-5 | - | TRBV7-1 | - | TGTGCCAGCAGCTTAGGCATGGAAGAGACCCAGTACTTC | CASSLGMEETQYF
TRBJ2-5 | TRBD1 | TRBV5-1 | - | TGCGCCAGCACCTTGGGAGGGGACAGGGGAGAGACCCAGTACTTC | CASTLGGDRGETQYF
TRBJ2-7 | TRBD1 | TRBV29-1 | - | TGCAGCGTTGACGAGACAGGGCTCTCCTACGAGCAGTACTTC | CSVDETGLSYEQYF
TRBJ2-4 | - | TRBV30 | - | TGTGCCTGGAGTGTTTTGAGAGCCAAAAACATTCAGTACTTC | CAWSVLRAKNIQYF
TRBJ2-5 | - | TRBV19 | - | TGTGCCAGTAGTATAGCTGAGACCCAGTACTTC | CASSIAETQYF
TRBJ2-7 | - | TRBV4-1 | once | TGCGCCAGCAGCCAAGATCCTAGCTGGACTTCCTACGAGCAGTACTTC | CASSQDPSWTSYEQYF
TRBJ2-1 | TRBD2 | TRBV6-4 | few | TGTGCCAGCAGAATGTCCGCGGGAGCTGAGCAGTTCTTC | CASRMSAGAEQFF
TRBJ2-1 | TRBD2 | TRBV27 | once | TGTGCCAGCAGTTTGCGGGAGGAATACAATGAGCAGTTCTTC | CASSLREEYNEQFF
TRBJ2-1 | TRBD2 | TRBV29-1 | - | TGCAGCTCTAGGACAGACCTAGCGGGAGGGCCCTCTTCCTACAATGAGCAGTTCTTC | CSSRTDLAGGPSSYNEQFF
TRBJ1-2 | - | TRBV27 | - | TGTGCCAGCAGTTGGGGACGGTGGGCGGTAGACTACACCTTC | CASSWGRWAVDYTF